A selection of T cell receptor beta chains follows, all from one sample in a study of blood T cell repertoires in COVID-19. Here immunoSEQ multiplex PCR was the method, and the copy in TCRdb shows in-frame clones only, minus some. The data hold 150,000 to 200,000 clones, with 85% to 90% observed a single time. The sequenced sample consisted of peripheral blood. The receptors derive from a woman older than 75 in a cohort sampled during active or convalescent COVID-19. Both conserved end residues are part of each CDR3.

J: TRBJ2-1; V: TRBV28; CDR3: CASKVWGDNEQFF
J: TRBJ2-3; V: TRBV12-5; CDR3: CASGLVFASGRGFEDTQYF
J: TRBJ2-5; V: TRBV5-1; CDR3: CASSLAETGGSGTQYF
J: TRBJ2-5; V: TRBV28; CDR3: CASSFAGLQETQYF
J: TRBJ2-3; V: TRBV5-6; CDR3: CASSPPSATDTQYF
J: TRBJ2-2; V: TRBV24-1; CDR3: CATSARVTGELFF
J: TRBJ2-5; V: TRBV25-1; CDR3: CASSPFYGTRETQYF
J: TRBJ2-5; V: TRBV19; CDR3: CASSIVPQRGGQETQYF
J: TRBJ2-5; V: TRBV28; CDR3: CASSSRRVWIAQYF
J: TRBJ2-3; V: TRBV9; CDR3: CASSDGLAGGDGTDTQYF
J: TRBJ2-2; V: TRBV30; CDR3: CASTSGGIVIMNTGELFF
J: TRBJ2-7; V: TRBV6-6; CDR3: CASRNQGYEQYF
J: TRBJ1-5; V: TRBV7-2; CDR3: CASSPQGSGNQPQHF
J: TRBJ2-4; V: TRBV3-1/TRBV3-2; CDR3: CASSQGLPGVGNIQYF
J: TRBJ1-2; V: TRBV19; CDR3: CASSIDRRNYGYTF
J: TRBJ1-2; V: TRBV6-2/TRBV6-3; CDR3: CASSQGQHNYGYTF
J: TRBJ1-4; V: TRBV15; CDR3: CATSREGQGGEKLFF
J: TRBJ2-4; V: TRBV9; CDR3: CASSVYPGQGAKNIQYF
J: TRBJ1-1; V: TRBV3-1/TRBV3-2; CDR3: CASSPLEGGEAFF
J: TRBJ1-5; V: TRBV4-1; CDR3: CASSQDADREQPQHF
J: TRBJ1-1; V: TRBV5-1; CDR3: CASSLTGGDEAFF
J: TRBJ1-2; V: TRBV20-1; CDR3: CSAGGRNGYTF
J: TRBJ2-3; V: TRBV7-9; CDR3: CASSASGGLNTQYF
J: TRBJ1-1; V: TRBV3-1/TRBV3-2; CDR3: CASSRRGISEAFF
J: TRBJ2-2; V: TRBV3-1/TRBV3-2; CDR3: CASSPGGGLGELFF
J: TRBJ1-5; V: TRBV27; CDR3: CASSPRQGVYNQPQHF
J: TRBJ1-5; V: TRBV4-1; CDR3: CASSLGHPDQPQHF